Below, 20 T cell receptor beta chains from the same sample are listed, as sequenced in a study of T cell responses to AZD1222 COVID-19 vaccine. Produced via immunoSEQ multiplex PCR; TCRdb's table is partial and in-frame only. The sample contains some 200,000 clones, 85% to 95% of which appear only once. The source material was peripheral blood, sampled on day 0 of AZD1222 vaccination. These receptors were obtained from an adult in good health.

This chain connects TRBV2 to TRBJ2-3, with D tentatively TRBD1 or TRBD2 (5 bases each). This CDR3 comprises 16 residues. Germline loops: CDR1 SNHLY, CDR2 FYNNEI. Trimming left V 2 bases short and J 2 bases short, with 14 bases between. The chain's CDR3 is CASSEFTGTLTDTQYF. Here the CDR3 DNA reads TGTGCCAGCAGTGAATTTACGGGGACCCTCACAGATACGCAGTATTTT. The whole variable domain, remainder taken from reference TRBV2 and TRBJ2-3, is EPEVTQTPSHQVTQMGQEVILRCVPISNHLYFYWYRQILGQKVEFLVSFYNNEISEKSEIFDDQFSVERPDGSNFTLKIRSTKLEDSAMYFCASSEFTGTLTDTQYFGPGTRLTVL.

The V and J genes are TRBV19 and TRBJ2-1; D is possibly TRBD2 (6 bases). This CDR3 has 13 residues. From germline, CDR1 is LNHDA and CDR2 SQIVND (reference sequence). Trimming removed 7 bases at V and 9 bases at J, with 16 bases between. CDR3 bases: TGTGCCAGTATGGGGGGAGGAGCAGGTGAGCAGTTCTTC. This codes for CASMGGGAGEQFF.

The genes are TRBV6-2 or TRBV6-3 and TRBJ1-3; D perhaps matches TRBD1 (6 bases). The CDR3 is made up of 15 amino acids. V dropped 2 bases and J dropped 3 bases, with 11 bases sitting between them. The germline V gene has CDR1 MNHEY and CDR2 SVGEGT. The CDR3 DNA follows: TGTGCCAGCAGTTACCCGGGGGCGCTTGGAAACACCATATATTTT. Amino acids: CASSYPGALGNTIYF.

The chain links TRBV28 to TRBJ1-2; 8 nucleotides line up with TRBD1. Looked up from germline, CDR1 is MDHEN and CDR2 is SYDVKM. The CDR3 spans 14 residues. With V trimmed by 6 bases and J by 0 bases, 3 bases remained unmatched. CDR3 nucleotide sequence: TGTGCCAGCAGCCCGGGACAGGCTAACTATGGCTACACCTTC. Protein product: CASSPGQANYGYTF.

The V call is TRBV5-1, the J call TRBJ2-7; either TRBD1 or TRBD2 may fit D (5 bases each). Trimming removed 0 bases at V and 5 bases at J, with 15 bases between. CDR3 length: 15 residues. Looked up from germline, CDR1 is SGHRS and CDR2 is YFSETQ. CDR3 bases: TGCGCCAGCAGCTTGGCCACGAGGGGCGGCGACGAGCAGTACTTC. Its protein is CASSLATRGGDEQYF.

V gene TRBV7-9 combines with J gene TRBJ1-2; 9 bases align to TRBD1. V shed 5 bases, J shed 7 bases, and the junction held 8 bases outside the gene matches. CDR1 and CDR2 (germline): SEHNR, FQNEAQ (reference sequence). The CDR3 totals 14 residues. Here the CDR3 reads CASSPMEQGAGYTF. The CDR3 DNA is TGTGCCAGCAGCCCAATGGAACAGGGGGCTGGCTACACCTTC. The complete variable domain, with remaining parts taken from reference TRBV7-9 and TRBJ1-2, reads DTGVSQNPRHKITKRGQNVTFRCDPISEHNRLYWYRQTLGQGPEFLTYFQNEAQLEKSRLLSDRFSAERPKGSFSTLEIQRTEQGDSAMYLCASSPMEQGAGYTFGSGTRLTVV.

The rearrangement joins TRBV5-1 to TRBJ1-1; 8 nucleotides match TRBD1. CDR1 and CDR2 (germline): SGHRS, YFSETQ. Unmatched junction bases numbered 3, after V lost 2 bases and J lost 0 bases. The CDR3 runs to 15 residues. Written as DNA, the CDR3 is TGCGCCAGCAGCTTTACAGGGGGTATGAACACTGAAGCTTTCTTT. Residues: CASSFTGGMNTEAFF.

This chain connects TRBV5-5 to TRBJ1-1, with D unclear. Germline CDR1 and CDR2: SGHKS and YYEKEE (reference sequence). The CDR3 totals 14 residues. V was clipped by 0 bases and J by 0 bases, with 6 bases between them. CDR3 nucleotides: TGTGCCAGCAGCTTGGTAACACTGAACACTGAAGCTTTCTTT. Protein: CASSLVTLNTEAFF.

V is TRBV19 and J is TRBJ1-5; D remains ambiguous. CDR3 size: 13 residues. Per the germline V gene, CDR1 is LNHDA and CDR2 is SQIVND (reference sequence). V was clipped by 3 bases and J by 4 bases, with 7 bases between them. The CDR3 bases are TGTGCCAGTAGTATTTGGGAGAATCAGCCCCAGCATTTT. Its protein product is CASSIWENQPQHF.

The CDR3 coding sequence is TGTGCCAGCAGTTTCCAACAGGGTGCGGTTTCACCCCTCCACTTT. Protein product: CASSFQQGAVSPLHF. V and J are TRBV6-5 and TRBJ1-6, with D perhaps TRBD1 (6 bases). V was clipped by 4 bases and J by 9 bases, with 16 bases between them. Germline V gene lookup returns CDR1 MNHEY and CDR2 SVGAGI. CDR3 length: 15 amino acids.

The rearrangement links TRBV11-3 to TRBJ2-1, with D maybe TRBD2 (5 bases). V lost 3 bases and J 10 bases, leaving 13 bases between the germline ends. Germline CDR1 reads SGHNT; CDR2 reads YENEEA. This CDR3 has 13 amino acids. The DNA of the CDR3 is TGTGCCAGCAGCTTTATCCCCAGCGGAGAGCAGTTCTTC. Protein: CASSFIPSGEQFF.

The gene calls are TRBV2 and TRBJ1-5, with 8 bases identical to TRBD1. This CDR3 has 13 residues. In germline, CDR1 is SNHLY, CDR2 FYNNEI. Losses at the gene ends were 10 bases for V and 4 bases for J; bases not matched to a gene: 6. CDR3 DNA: TGTGCCACCACGAGACAGGGGAATCAGCCCCAGCATTTT. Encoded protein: CATTRQGNQPQHF. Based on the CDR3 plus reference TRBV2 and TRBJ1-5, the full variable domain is EPEVTQTPSHQVTQMGQEVILRCVPISNHLYFYWYRQILGQKVEFLVSFYNNEISEKSEIFDDQFSVERPDGSNFTLKIRSTKLEDSAMYFCATTRQGNQPQHFGDGTRLSIL.

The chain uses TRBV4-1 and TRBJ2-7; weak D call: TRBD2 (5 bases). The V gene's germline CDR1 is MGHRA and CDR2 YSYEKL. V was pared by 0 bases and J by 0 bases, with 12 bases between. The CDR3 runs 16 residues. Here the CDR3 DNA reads TGCGCCAGCAGCCAAGATCAAGGACTGTACTCCTACGAGCAGTACTTC. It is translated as CASSQDQGLYSYEQYF.

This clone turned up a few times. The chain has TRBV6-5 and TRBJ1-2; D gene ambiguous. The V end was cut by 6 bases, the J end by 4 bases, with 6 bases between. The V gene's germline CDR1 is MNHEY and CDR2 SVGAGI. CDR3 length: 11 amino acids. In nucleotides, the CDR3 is TGTGCCAGCAGGGAGGGCTATGGCTACACCTTC. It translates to CASREGYGYTF.

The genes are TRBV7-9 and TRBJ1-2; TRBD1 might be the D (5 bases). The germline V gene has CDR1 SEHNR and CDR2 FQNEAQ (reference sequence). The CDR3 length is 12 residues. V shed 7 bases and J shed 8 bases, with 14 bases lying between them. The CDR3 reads CASTQTDDGYTF. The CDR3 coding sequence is TGTGCCAGCACCCAGACAGACGACGGCTACACCTTC.

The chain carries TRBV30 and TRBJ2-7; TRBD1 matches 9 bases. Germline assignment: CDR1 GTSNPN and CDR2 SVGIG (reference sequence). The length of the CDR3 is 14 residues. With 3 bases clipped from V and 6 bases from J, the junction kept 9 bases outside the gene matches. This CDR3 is CAWSLGGTGIEQYF. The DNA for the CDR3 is TGTGCCTGGAGCTTAGGTGGGACAGGGATCGAGCAGTACTTC.

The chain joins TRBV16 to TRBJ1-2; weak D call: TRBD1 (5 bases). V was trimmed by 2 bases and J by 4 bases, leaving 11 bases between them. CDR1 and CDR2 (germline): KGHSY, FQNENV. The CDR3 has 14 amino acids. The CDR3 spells CASSQTTVLYGYTF. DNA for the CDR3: TGTGCCAGCAGCCAAACGACAGTCCTCTATGGCTACACCTTC.

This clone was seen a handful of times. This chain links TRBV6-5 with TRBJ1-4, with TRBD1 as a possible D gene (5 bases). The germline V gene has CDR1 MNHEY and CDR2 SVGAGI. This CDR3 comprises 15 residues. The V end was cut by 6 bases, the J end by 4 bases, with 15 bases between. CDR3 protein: CASSPSTVSNEKLFF. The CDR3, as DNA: TGTGCCAGCAGCCCCTCGACAGTTAGTAATGAAAAACTGTTTTTT.

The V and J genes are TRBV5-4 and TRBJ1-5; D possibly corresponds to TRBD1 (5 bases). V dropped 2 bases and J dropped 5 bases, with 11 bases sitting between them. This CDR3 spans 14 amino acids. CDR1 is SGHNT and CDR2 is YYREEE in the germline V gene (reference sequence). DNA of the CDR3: TGTGCCAGCAGCTTTTCAGGGTTAGATCAGCCCCAGCATTTT. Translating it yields CASSFSGLDQPQHF.

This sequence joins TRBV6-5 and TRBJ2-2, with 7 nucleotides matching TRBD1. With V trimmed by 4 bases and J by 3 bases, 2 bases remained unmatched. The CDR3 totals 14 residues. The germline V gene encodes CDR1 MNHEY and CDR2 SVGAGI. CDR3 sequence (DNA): TGTGCCAGCAGTTTAGACAGGGACACCGGGGAGCTGTTTTTT. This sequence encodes CASSLDRDTGELFF.